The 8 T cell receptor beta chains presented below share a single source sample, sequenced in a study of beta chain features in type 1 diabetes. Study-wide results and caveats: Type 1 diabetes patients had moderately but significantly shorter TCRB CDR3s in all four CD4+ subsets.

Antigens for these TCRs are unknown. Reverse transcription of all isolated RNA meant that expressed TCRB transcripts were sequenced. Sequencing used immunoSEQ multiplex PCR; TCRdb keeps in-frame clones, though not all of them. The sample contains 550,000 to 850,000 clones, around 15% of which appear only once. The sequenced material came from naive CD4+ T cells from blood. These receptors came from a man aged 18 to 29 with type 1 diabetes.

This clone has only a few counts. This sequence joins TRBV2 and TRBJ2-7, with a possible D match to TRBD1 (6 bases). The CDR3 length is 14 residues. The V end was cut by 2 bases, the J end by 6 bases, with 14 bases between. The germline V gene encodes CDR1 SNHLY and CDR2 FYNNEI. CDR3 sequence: CASSEFRTVGEQYF. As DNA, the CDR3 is TGTGCCAGCAGTGAATTTCGGACAGTTGGCGAGCAGTACTTC. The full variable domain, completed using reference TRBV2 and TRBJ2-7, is EPEVTQTPSHQVTQMGQEVILRCVPISNHLYFYWYRQILGQKVEFLVSFYNNEISEKSEIFDDQFSVERPDGSNFTLKIRSTKLEDSAMYFCASSEFRTVGEQYFGPGTRLTVT.

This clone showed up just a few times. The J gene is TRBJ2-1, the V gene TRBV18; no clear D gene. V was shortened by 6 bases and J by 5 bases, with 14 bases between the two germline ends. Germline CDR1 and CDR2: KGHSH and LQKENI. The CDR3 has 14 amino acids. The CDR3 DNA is TGTGCCAGCTCCCCGAACTGGAGCGACAATGAGCAGTTCTTC. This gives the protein CASSPNWSDNEQFF. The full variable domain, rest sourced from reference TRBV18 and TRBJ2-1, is NAGVMQNPRHLVRRRGQEARLRCSPMKGHSHVYWYRQLPEEGLKFMVYLQKENIIDESGMPKERFSAEFPKEGPSILRIQQVVRGDSAAYFCASSPNWSDNEQFFGPGTRLTVL.

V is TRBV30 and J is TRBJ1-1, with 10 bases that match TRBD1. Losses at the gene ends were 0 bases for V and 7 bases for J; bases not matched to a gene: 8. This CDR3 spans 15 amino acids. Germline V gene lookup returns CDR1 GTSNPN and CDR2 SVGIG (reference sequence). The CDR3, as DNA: TGTGCCTGGAGTGTACCGGGACAGGGGTTCCTTGAAGCTTTCTTT. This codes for CAWSVPGQGFLEAFF.

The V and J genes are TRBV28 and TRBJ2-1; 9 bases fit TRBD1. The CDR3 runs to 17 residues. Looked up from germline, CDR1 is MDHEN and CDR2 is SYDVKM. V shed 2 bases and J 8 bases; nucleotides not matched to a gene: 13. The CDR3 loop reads CASSLLGQGSGKDEQFF. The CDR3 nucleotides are TGTGCCAGCAGTTTACTCGGACAGGGGTCCGGAAAGGATGAGCAGTTCTTC.

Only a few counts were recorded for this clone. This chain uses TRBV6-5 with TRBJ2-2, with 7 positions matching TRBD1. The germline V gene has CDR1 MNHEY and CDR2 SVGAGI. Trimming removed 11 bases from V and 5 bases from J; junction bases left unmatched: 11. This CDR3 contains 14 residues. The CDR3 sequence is CAGRRTGTTGELFF. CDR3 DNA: TGTGCCGGGAGAAGGACAGGAACAACCGGGGAGCTGTTTTTT.

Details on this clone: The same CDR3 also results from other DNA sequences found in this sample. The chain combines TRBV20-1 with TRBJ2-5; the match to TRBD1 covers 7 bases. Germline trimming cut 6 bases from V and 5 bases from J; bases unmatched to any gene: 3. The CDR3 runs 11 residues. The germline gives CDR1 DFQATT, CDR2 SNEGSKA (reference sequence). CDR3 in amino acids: CSANRGETQYF. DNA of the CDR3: TGCAGTGCCAACAGGGGTGAGACCCAGTACTTC.

CDR3 sequence (DNA): TGCAGCGTTCTAGCGACAGATACGCAGTATTTT. It translates to CSVLATDTQYF. This chain links TRBV29-1 with TRBJ2-3; D is perhaps TRBD2 (6 bases). The CDR3 consists of 11 residues. Germline CDR1 reads SQVTM; CDR2 reads ANQGSEA. V was pared by 5 bases and J by 3 bases, with 6 bases between.

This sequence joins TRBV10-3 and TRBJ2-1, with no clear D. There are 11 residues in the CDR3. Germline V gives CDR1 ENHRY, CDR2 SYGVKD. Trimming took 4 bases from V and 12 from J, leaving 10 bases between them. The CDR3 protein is CAISASDRQFF. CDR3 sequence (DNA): TGTGCCATCAGTGCTAGTGATAGGCAGTTCTTC.